This TCR beta chain was captured in a study of T cells in localized non-small cell lung cancer. This clone has a single count. Antigen specificity is unknown. The repertoire was sequenced with immunoSEQ multiplex PCR; TCRdb's copy has only in-frame clones and lacks some. Found here are about 33,000 clones, 85% to 90% of them singletons; the top ten hold about 3.9%. Regarding the study as a whole: It remains possible that heterogeneity exists, since only one tumor region was sequenced.

Germline V CDR1 and CDR2: PRHDT, FYEKMQ (reference sequence). The CDR3 has 17 amino acids. After removal of 5 bases from V and 5 bases from J, the junction contained 14 bases not matched to a gene. This specimen consisted of peripheral blood, obtained before any cancer treatment. The chain joins TRBV13 to TRBJ1-3; 8 nucleotides agree with TRBD1. This sequence was found in a man between 35 and 75 years old with stage I lung adenocarcinoma. The CDR3 loop reads CASSPSGQGGSRNTIYF. CDR3 in DNA: TGTGCCAGCAGCCCCTCCGGACAGGGCGGGTCACGAAACACCATATATTTT.